This T cell receptor beta chain originates from a study of shared clonotypes between healthy human individuals. The naive CD8 subset, CD45RO-negative cells positively selected for CCR7, excluded terminally differentiated effector memory CD45RA+ cells. Adult donors, all healthy and HIV-negative, had no recent acute infections or vaccinations. Concerning this clone: Other DNA sequences of this sample code for an identical CDR3.

V was pared by 1 base and J by 5 bases, with 8 bases between. This CDR3 region has 13 residues. Germline CDR1 MNHEY, CDR2 SMNVEV (reference sequence). Replicate PCRs run on sorted subsets employed about 220 ng DNA, about 27,000 T cell genomes. Some clones are missing from TCRdb's copy, which holds only in-frame ones; the method was immunoSEQ multiplex PCR. Of some 1,900,000 clones in the sample, about 95% were seen once. The chain is built from TRBV27 and TRBJ2-5; unclear D gene. Sequencing was performed on naive CD8+ T cells sorted from blood. This clonotype was sampled from a man between 18 and 35 years old in good health. CDR3 DNA: TGTGCCAGCAGTTTATGGGTTGGGGAGACCCAGTACTTC. Translation gives CASSLWVGETQYF.